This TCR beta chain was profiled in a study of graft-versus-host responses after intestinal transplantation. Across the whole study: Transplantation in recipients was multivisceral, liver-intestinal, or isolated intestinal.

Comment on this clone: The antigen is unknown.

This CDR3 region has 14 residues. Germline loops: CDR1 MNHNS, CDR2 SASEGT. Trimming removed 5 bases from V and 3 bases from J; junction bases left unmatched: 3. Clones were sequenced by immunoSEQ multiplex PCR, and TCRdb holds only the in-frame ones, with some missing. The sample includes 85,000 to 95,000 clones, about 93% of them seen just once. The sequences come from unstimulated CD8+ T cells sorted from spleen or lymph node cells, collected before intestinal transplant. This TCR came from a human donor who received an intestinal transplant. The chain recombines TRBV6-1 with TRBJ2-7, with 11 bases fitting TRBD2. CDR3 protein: CASSPLAGGYEQYF. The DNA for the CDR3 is TGTGCCAGCAGTCCCCTAGCGGGAGGCTACGAGCAGTACTTC.